Listed here are 22 T cell receptor beta chains from one sample, sequenced in a study of OX40 agonist ivuxolimab in advanced cancers. Using immunoSEQ multiplex PCR, the repertoire was profiled, and TCRdb retains in-frame clones only, with some absent. In the table there are more than 65,000 clones, around nine tenths of which are singletons. The input for sequencing was CD4+ or CD8+ T cells sorted from blood, taken in a trial of the OX40 agonist ivuxolimab. These receptors all come from an adult with an advanced solid tumor such as melanoma, head and neck, liver or kidney cancer.

The chain joins TRBV7-8 to TRBJ2-2; the D gene is possibly TRBD1 (5 bases). The ends were cut back, 0 bases at V and 0 bases at J, with 5 bases in the middle. Germline V gene lookup returns CDR1 SGHVS and CDR2 FQNEAQ. The CDR3 consists of 15 residues. In nucleotides, the CDR3 is TGTGCCAGCAGCTTAGCAGGGGCGAACACCGGGGAGCTGTTTTTT. Translated, it gives CASSLAGANTGELFF.

The chain joins TRBV30 to TRBJ1-1, with D hard to call. CDR3 size: 15 residues. Germline V gives CDR1 GTSNPN, CDR2 SVGIG (reference sequence). V lost 4 bases, J lost 0 bases, and 15 bases lay in between. The CDR3 here is CAWIGGVGLNTEAFF. For the CDR3, the DNA is TGTGCCTGGATTGGAGGTGTCGGGCTGAACACTGAAGCTTTCTTT.

This CDR3 reads CASSPRVGGYTF. The CDR3 DNA sequence: TGTGCCAGCAGTCCCCGGGTGGGTGGCTACACCTTC. The V and J genes are TRBV6-5 and TRBJ1-2; D ambiguous. Germline-derived CDR1 and CDR2 are MNHEY and SVGAGI. Trimming stripped 5 bases from V and 7 bases from J, with 11 bases between. The CDR3 is made up of 12 amino acids.

The CDR3 is CASSFSYLTGTYNSPLHF. The CDR3 nucleotides are TGTGCCAGCAGTTTTTCGTATCTCACAGGCACCTATAATTCACCCCTCCACTTT. This chain connects TRBV27 to TRBJ1-6; D might be TRBD1 (5 bases). Deletions cut 3 bases from V and 2 bases from J, with 17 bases between. The CDR3 extends over 18 amino acids. The V gene's germline CDR1 is MNHEY and CDR2 SMNVEV (reference sequence).

This clone was counted a few times. The rearrangement uses TRBV7-9 and TRBJ1-2, with 7 bases lining up with TRBD1. V gave up 5 bases and J gave up 4 bases; unmatched junction bases: 10. The CDR3 runs to 15 residues. Germline-derived CDR1 and CDR2 are SEHNR and FQNEAQ (reference sequence). CDR3 loop: CASSPGQSAAYGYTF. CDR3 DNA sequence: TGTGCCAGCAGCCCGGGACAGAGTGCGGCCTATGGCTACACCTTC.

The table lists this clone with a count of one. The rearrangement joins TRBV5-1 to TRBJ2-3; D is uncertain. The CDR3 spans 12 residues. Trimming removed 6 bases at V and 2 bases at J, with 7 bases between. Germline loops: CDR1 SGHRS, CDR2 YFSETQ. CDR3 in DNA: TGCGCCAGCAAAAATAACACAGATACGCAGTATTTT. This codes for CASKNNTDTQYF.

The genes are TRBV5-5 and TRBJ1-5; D may be TRBD1 (6 bases). The CDR3 extends over 13 amino acids. With 1 base removed from V and 9 bases from J, the gap between germline ends came to 11 bases. In germline, CDR1 is SGHKS, CDR2 YYEKEE (reference sequence). CDR3 protein: CASSLQGIGPQHF. The CDR3 nucleotides read TGTGCCAGCAGCTTGCAGGGGATCGGGCCCCAGCATTTT.

The J gene is TRBJ2-1, the V gene TRBV19, with 8 bases that match TRBD1. In germline, CDR1 is LNHDA, CDR2 SQIVND (reference sequence). The length of the CDR3 is 15 residues. V lost 2 bases to trimming and J lost 1 base; unmatched junction nucleotides: 1. The DNA of the CDR3 is TGTGCCAGTAGTATACAGGGGGCTTCCTACAATGAGCAGTTCTTC. Its translation: CASSIQGASYNEQFF. The full variable domain, in which reference TRBV19 and TRBJ2-1 provide the parts outside the CDR3, is DGGITQSPKYLFRKEGQNVTLSCEQNLNHDAMYWYRQDPGQGLRLIYYSQIVNDFQKGDIAEGYSVSREKKESFPLTVTSAQKNPTAFYLCASSIQGASYNEQFFGPGTRLTVL.

The CDR3 here is CASSQDGVNTQYF. In nucleotides, the CDR3 is TGCGCCAGCAGCCAAGATGGAGTGAATACGCAGTATTTT. This chain links TRBV4-3 with TRBJ2-3; unclear D gene. This CDR3 is 13 amino acids long. V was cut by 0 bases and J by 7 bases, with 8 bases left in between. In germline, CDR1 is LGHNA, CDR2 YSLEER.

V and J are TRBV29-1 and TRBJ1-1; perhaps TRBD1 as D (6 bases). CDR3 size: 12 residues. CDR1 and CDR2 from the germline V gene are SQVTM and ANQGSEA. V was trimmed by 8 bases and J by 11 bases, leaving 21 bases between them. This CDR3 reads CSTRTAQDTAFF. The CDR3, as DNA: TGCAGCACCCGGACAGCCCAGGATACGGCTTTCTTT.

The DNA of the CDR3 is TGCGCCAGCAGAGGGGAATCAGGTGAAAAACTGTTTTTT. This sequence encodes CASRGESGEKLFF. The chain couples TRBV5-1 to TRBJ1-4; TRBD1 is a possible D gene (5 bases). In germline, CDR1 is SGHRS, CDR2 YFSETQ. Trimming removed 5 bases from V and 7 bases from J, with 12 bases in between. This CDR3 comprises 13 residues.

This clone was picked up one time. The chain's CDR3 is CACLTSGRTSSYEQYF. The DNA for the CDR3 is TGTGCCTGCCTGACTAGCGGGAGGACGAGCTCCTACGAGCAGTACTTC. The rearrangement links TRBV30 to TRBJ2-7; 13 bases line up with TRBD2. J gave up 0 bases and V 6 bases, and 8 bases lay outside the gene matches. Germline loops: CDR1 GTSNPN, CDR2 SVGIG (reference sequence). The CDR3 runs 16 residues.

The J gene is TRBJ1-5, the V gene TRBV4-1; D may be TRBD1 (6 bases). V lost 1 base, J lost 7 bases, and 11 bases lay in between. Germline assignment: CDR1 MGHRA and CDR2 YSYEKL. The CDR3 covers 14 residues. CDR3 sequence: CASSQGDRFQPQHF. CDR3 nucleotides: TGCGCCAGCAGCCAAGGAGACAGGTTCCAGCCCCAGCATTTT.

The chain joins TRBV18 to TRBJ2-1, with TRBD2 identical over 12 bases. Germline CDR1 is KGHSH and CDR2 is LQKENI. Trimming took 0 bases from V and 7 from J; bases not matched to a gene: 4. The CDR3 consists of 16 residues. CDR3 DNA sequence: TGTGCCAGCTCACCACCGCTAGCGGGAGGGCGGAATGAGCAGTTCTTC. Protein product: CASSPPLAGGRNEQFF.

This chain links TRBV25-1 with TRBJ1-1; 8 bases map to TRBD1. This CDR3 comprises 13 residues. The V segment lost 7 bases and the J segment 4 bases; nucleotides outside the gene matches: 5. CDR1 MGHDK and CDR2 SYGVNS come from the germline V gene. DNA of the CDR3: TGTGCCAGCACGGCGACAGGGGTCACTGAAGCTTTCTTT. Its protein product is CASTATGVTEAFF.

The rearrangement links TRBV6-6 to TRBJ1-5; tentatively, D is TRBD1 (5 bases). V lost 5 bases and J 0 bases, leaving 11 bases between the germline ends. CDR3 length equals 15 residues. The V gene's germline CDR1 is MNHNY and CDR2 SVGAGI (reference sequence). In DNA, the CDR3 is TGTGCCAGCAGTGGGACGTCTTATAGCAATCAGCCCCAGCATTTT. It yields the protein CASSGTSYSNQPQHF.

V usage is TRBV18 and J usage is TRBJ1-6; a possible D gene is TRBD1 (5 bases). Trimming removed 2 bases from V and 7 bases from J, with 9 bases in between. The CDR3 has 14 residues. Germline-derived CDR1 and CDR2 are KGHSH and LQKENI. The CDR3 here is CASSPDSSNSPLHF. Here the CDR3 DNA reads TGTGCCAGCTCACCAGACAGTTCAAATTCACCCCTCCACTTT.

The rearrangement joins TRBV20-1 to TRBJ1-1; 9 nucleotides align to TRBD1. This CDR3 has 11 residues. The junction had 5 bases not matched to a gene; V was cut back by 4 bases and J by 11 bases. CDR1 is DFQATT, CDR2 SNEGSKA, per germline (reference sequence). The chain's CDR3 is CSATDRGAAFF. The CDR3 DNA follows: TGCAGTGCTACCGACAGGGGGGCCGCTTTCTTT.

The chain uses TRBV27 and TRBJ1-4; TRBD1 is a possible D gene (5 bases). This CDR3 is built from 15 residues. V gave up 4 bases and J gave up 5 bases, with 14 bases separating them. Germline V CDR1 and CDR2: MNHEY, SMNVEV (reference sequence). The chain's CDR3 is CASSSPHEGNEKLFF. Written as DNA, the CDR3 is TGTGCCAGCAGTTCCCCCCATGAGGGGAATGAAAAACTGTTTTTT.

This rearrangement joins TRBV7-8 to TRBJ2-7; 8 nucleotides match TRBD2. Germline CDR1 reads SGHVS; CDR2 reads FQNEAQ. V trimming: 4 bases; J trimming: 11 bases; junction bases outside the gene matches: 4. The CDR3 has 11 amino acids. The CDR3 here is CASSSGREEYF. The CDR3, as DNA: TGTGCCAGCAGCTCAGGGCGGGAGGAGTACTTC.

The chain couples TRBV5-1 to TRBJ2-2; no clear D. This CDR3 comprises 13 residues. The ends were cut back, 0 bases at V and 6 bases at J, with 6 bases in the middle. Germline V gene lookup returns CDR1 SGHRS and CDR2 YFSETQ. The DNA for the CDR3 is TGCGCCAGCAGCTTGGTGTCGGCCGGGGAGCTGTTTTTT. The encoded protein is CASSLVSAGELFF.

V and J are TRBV9 and TRBJ2-3; possible D gene TRBD1, 6 bases. Germline assignment: CDR1 SGDLS and CDR2 YYNGEE. CDR3 length: 16 residues. V lost 4 bases to trimming and J lost 4 bases, with 19 bases between them. CDR3 loop: CASSSGVGAGADTQYF. CDR3 nucleotides: TGTGCCAGCAGCTCCGGGGTGGGGGCTGGGGCAGATACGCAGTATTTT. Full variable domain (outside the CDR3, taken from reference TRBV9 and TRBJ2-3): DSGVTQTPKHLITATGQRVTLRCSPRSGDLSVYWYQQSLDQGLQFLIQYYNGEERAKGNILERFSAQQFPDLHSELNLSSLELGDSALYFCASSSGVGAGADTQYFGPGTRLTVL.